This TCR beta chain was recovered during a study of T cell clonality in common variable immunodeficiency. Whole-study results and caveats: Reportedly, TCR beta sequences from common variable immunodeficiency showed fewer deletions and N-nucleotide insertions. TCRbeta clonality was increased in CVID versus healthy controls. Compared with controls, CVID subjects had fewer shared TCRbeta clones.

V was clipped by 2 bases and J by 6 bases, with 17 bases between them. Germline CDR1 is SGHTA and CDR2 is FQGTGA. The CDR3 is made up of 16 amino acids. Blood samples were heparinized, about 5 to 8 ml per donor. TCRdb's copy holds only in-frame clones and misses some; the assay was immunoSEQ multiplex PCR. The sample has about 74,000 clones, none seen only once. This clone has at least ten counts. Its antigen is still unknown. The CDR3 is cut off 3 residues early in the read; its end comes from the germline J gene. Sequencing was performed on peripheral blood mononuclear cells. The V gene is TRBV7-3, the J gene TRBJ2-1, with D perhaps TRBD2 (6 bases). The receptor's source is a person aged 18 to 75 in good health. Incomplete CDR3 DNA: TGTGCCAGCAGCTTATACGGCGGGATTGACTTCAATGAG. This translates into CASSLYGGIDFNE. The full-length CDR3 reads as CASSLYGGIDFNEQFF.